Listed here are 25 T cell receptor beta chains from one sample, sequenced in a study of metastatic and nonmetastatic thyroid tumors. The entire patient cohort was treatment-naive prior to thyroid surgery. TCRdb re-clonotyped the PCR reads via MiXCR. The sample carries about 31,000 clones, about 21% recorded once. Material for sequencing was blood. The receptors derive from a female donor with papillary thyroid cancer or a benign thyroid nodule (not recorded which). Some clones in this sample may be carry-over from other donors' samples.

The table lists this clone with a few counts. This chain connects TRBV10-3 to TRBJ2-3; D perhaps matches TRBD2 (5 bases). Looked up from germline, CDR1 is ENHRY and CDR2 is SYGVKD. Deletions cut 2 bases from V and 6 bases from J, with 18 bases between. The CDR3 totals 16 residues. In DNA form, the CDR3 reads TGTGCCATCAGTGAGCGAATAGAGGAGGAGAACGATACGCAGTATTTT. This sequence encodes CAISERIEEENDTQYF.

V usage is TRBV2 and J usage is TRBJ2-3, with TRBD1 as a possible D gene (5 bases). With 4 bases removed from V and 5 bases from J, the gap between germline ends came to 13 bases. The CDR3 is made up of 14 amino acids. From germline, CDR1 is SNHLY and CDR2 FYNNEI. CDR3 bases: TGTGCCAGCAGTGGGGGCGCAAGGGAAGATACGCAGTATTTT. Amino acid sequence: CASSGGAREDTQYF.

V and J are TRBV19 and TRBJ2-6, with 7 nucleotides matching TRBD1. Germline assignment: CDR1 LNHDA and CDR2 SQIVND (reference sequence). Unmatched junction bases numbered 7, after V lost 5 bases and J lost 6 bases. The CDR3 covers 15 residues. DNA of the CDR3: TGTGCCAGTAGTGGGCGGACAGGTTTGGCCAACGTCCTGACTTTC. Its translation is CASSGRTGLANVLTF.

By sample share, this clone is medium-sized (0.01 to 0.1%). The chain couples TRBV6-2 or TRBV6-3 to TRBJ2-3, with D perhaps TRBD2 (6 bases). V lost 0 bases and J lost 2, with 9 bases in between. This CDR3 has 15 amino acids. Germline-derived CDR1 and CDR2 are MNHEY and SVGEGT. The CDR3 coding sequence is TGTGCCAGCAGTTACTCGGCGGGGACCACAGATACGCAGTATTTT. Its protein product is CASSYSAGTTDTQYF.

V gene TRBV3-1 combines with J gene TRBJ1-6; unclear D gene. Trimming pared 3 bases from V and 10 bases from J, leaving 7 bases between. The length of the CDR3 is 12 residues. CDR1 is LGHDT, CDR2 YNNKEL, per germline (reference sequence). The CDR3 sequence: CASSHPGSPLHF. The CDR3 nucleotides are TGTGCCAGCAGCCACCCGGGGTCACCCCTCCACTTT.

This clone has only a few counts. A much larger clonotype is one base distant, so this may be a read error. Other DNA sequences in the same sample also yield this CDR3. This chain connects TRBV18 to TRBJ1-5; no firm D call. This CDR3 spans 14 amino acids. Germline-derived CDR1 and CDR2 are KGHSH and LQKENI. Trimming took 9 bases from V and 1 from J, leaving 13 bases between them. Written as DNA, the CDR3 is TGTGCCAGTCAGCAGACGGGAAGCAATCAGCCCCAGCATTTT. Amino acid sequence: CASQQTGSNQPQHF.

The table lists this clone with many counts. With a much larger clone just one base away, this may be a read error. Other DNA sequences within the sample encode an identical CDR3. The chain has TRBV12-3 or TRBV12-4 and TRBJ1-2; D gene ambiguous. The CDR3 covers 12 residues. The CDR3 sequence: CASSLALAGYTF. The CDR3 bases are TGTGCCAGCAGCTTAGCGCTGGCGGGATACACCTTC.

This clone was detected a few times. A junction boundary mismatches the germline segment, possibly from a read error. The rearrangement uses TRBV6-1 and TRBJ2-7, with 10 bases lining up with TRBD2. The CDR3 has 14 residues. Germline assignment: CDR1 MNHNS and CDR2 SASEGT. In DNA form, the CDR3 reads TGTGCCAGCAGCTGGACTAGCGGCACCTACGAGCATTACTTC. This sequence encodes CASSWTSGTYEHYF.

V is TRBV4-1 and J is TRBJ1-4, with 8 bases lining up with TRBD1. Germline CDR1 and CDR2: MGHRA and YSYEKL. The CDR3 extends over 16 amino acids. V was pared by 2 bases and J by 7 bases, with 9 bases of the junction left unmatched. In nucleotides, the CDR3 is TGCGCCAGCAGCCAACTCTCCCAGGGGGCAAGTGAAAAACTGTTTTTT. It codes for CASSQLSQGASEKLFF.

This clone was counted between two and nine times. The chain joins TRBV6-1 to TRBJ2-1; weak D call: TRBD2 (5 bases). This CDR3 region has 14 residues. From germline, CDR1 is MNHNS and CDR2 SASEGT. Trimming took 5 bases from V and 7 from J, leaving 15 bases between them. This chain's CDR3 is CASSSNTEGNEQFF. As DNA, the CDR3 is TGTGCCAGCAGTTCGAACACCGAGGGAAATGAGCAGTTCTTC.

This CDR3 reads CASSLTVAYGYTF. Written as DNA, the CDR3 is TGTGCCAGCAGTTTAACAGTAGCTTATGGCTACACCTTC. V is TRBV27 and J is TRBJ1-2; D is unclear. The germline V gene encodes CDR1 MNHEY and CDR2 SMNVEV (reference sequence). V was clipped by 2 bases and J by 5 bases, with 9 bases between them. The CDR3 loop spans 13 amino acids.

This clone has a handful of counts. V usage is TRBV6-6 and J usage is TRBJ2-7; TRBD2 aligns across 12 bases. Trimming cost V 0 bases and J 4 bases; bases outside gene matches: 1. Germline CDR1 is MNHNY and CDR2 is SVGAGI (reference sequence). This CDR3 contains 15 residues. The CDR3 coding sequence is TGTGCCAGCAGTTACTCGGGGACTAGCGGGTACGAGCAGTACTTC. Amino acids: CASSYSGTSGYEQYF.

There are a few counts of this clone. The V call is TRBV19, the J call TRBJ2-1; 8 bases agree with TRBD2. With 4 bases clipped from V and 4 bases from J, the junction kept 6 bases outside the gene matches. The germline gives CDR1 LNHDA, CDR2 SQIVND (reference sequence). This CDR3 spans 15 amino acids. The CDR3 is CASSTTSGPYNEQFF. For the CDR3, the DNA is TGTGCCAGTAGTACTACTAGCGGCCCTTACAATGAGCAGTTCTTC.

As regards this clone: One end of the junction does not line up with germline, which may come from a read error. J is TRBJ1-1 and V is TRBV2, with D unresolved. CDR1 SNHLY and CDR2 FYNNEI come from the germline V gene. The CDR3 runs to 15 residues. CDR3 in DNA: TGTTCCAGCAGTCCAATGGGCCCCATGAACACTGAAGCTTTCTTT. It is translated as CSSSPMGPMNTEAFF.

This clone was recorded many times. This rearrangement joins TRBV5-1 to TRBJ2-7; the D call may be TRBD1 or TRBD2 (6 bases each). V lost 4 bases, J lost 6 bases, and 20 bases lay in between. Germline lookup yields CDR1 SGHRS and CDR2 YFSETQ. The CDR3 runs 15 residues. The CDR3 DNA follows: TGCGCCAGCAGCACCGTTGGGGGGCGCGGGCCCGAGCAGTACTTC. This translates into CASSTVGGRGPEQYF.

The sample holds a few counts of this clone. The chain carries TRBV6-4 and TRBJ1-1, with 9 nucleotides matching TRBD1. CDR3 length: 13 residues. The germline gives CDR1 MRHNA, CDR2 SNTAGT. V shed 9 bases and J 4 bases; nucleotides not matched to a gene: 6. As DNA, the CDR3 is TGTGCCAGTAGACAGGGGGATGGCACTGAAGCTTTCTTT. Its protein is CASRQGDGTEAFF.

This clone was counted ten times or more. CDR3 sequence reads: CASTGFDSEAFF. In nucleotides, the CDR3 is TGTGCCAGCACGGGGTTTGACTCAGAAGCTTTCTTT. V gene TRBV2 combines with J gene TRBJ1-1; D gene unclear. Germline lookup yields CDR1 SNHLY and CDR2 FYNNEI. Trimming removed 7 bases at V and 8 bases at J, with 14 bases between. The CDR3 contains 12 residues.

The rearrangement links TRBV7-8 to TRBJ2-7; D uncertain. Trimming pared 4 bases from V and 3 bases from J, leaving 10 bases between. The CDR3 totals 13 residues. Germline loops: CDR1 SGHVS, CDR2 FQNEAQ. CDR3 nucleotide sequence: TGTGCCAGCAGCTCGCAGCTAGACTACGAGCAGTACTTC. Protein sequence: CASSSQLDYEQYF.

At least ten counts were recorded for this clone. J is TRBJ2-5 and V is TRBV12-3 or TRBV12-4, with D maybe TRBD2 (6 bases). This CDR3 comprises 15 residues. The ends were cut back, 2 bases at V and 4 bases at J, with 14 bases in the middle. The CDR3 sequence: CASSLSGSMLETQYF. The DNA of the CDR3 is TGTGCCAGCAGTTTAAGCGGGTCCATGTTAGAGACCCAGTACTTC.

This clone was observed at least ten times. The CDR3 is CASSIALAYGYTF. The CDR3 nucleotides read TGTGCCAGTAGTATAGCCTTGGCCTATGGCTACACCTTC. V and J are TRBV19 and TRBJ1-2; D is unresolved. The V and J ends lost 1 base and 4 bases respectively, with 7 bases between them. Germline lookup yields CDR1 LNHDA and CDR2 SQIVND (reference sequence). The length of the CDR3 is 13 residues.

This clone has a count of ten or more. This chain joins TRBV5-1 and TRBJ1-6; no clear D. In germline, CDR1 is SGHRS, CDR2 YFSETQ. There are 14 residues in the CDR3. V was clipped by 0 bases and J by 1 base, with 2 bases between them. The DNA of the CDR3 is TGCGCCAGCAGCTTGGAATCCTATAATTCACCCCTCCACTTT. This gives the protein CASSLESYNSPLHF.

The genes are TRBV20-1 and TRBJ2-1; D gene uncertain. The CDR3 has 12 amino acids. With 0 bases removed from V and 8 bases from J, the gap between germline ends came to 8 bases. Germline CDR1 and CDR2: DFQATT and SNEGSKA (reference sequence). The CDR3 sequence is CSARERQDEQFF. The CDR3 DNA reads TGCAGTGCTAGAGAACGTCAGGATGAGCAGTTCTTC.

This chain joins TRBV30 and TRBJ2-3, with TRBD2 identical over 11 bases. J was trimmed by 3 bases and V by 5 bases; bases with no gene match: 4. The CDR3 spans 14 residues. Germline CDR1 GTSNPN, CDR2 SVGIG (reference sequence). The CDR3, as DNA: TGTGCCTGGGGGCTAGCGGGAGGAACAGATACGCAGTATTTT. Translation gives CAWGLAGGTDTQYF. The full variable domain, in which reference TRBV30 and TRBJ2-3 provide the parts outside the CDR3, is SQTIHQWPATLVQPVGSPLSLECTVEGTSNPNLYWYRQAAGRGLQLLFYSVGIGQISSEVPQNLSASRPQDRQFILSSKKLLLSDSGFYLCAWGLAGGTDTQYFGPGTRLTVL.

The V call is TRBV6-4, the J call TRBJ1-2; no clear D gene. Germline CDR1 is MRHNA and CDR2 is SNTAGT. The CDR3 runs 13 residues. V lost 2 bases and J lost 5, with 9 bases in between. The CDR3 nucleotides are TGTGCCAGCAGTGACGGAGGGAGGTATGGCTACACCTTC. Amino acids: CASSDGGRYGYTF.

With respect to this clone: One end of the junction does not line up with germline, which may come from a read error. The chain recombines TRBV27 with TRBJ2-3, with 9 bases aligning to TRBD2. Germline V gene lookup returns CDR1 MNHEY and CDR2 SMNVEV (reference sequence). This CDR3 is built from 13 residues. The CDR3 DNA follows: TGTGCCAGCGGTTTGCGGGAGGGTGATACGCAGTATTTT. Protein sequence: CASGLREGDTQYF.